The clone carrying this T cell receptor (beta chain) came up a few times. Its antigen remains unknown. The PCR was carried out with 60 Vbeta primers and 13 Jbeta primers. Here immunoSEQ multiplex PCR was the method, and the copy in TCRdb shows in-frame clones only, minus some. Found here are approximately 110,000 clones, about 85% of them singletons; the top ten hold around 0.24%. The data belong to a study of cytomegalovirus exposure and HLA in healthy donors. Per germline, CDR1 SGHTS and CDR2 YDEGEE. The V gene lost 4 bases and the J gene lost 7 bases, with 20 bases spanning the gap. The CDR3 is 15 amino acids. Points from the study as a whole: According to a later analysis, most TCR beta chains associated with CMV appeared HLA-restricted. Later analysis suggested links between common viral pathogens and several top significant clusters. Later genetic work tied a missense DCLRE1C variant to beta-chain V and J trimming.

The chain joins TRBV5-8 to TRBJ1-1, with D maybe TRBD1 (5 bases). The sequencing input was PBMCs. This TCR came from a man in his fifties or sixties in good health and CMV-seronegative. The DNA of the CDR3 is TGTGCCAGCAGCAGTATGGGCAGGGTTGGGAATGAAGCTTTCTTT. Encoded protein: CASSSMGRVGNEAFF.